This entry lists 25 T cell receptor beta chains sequenced from one sample in a study of blood T cell repertoires in COVID-19. The method was immunoSEQ multiplex PCR; TCRdb's version includes in-frame clones alone and lacks a portion of them. The table lists 150,000 to 200,000 clones, 80% of them singletons. Sequencing used peripheral blood. The receptors were gathered from a man between 70 and 80 years old with active or convalescent COVID-19.

The chain employs TRBV6-6 and TRBJ2-7; D gene uncertain. Trimming took 2 bases from V and 2 from J, leaving 10 bases between them. The germline V gene encodes CDR1 MNHNY and CDR2 SVGAGI (reference sequence). CDR3 size: 14 residues. CDR3 DNA sequence: TGTGCCAGCAGTTACATAACAGACACCTACGAGCAGTACTTC. Its protein is CASSYITDTYEQYF.

This clone was recorded a few times. The chain recombines TRBV4-2 with TRBJ2-1; 8 bases fit TRBD2. The J segment lost 7 bases and the V segment lost 5 bases, leaving 4 bases of the junction unmatched. The CDR3 is 13 residues long. Looked up from germline, CDR1 is LGHNA and CDR2 is YNFKEQ. This chain's CDR3 is CASSGGLENEQFF. The CDR3 bases are TGTGCCAGCAGCGGGGGACTAGAAAATGAGCAGTTCTTC.

The chain carries TRBV5-1 and TRBJ1-4; a weak D match, TRBD1 (5 bases). The V end lost 4 bases, the J end lost 3 bases, and 10 bases lay between the germline ends. The CDR3 covers 14 residues. Looked up from germline, CDR1 is SGHRS and CDR2 is YFSETQ. The CDR3 loop reads CASSIGDANEKLFF. CDR3 sequence (DNA): TGCGCCAGCAGCATAGGGGATGCTAATGAAAAACTGTTTTTT.

This chain uses TRBV6-2 or TRBV6-3 with TRBJ1-4, with D possibly being TRBD1 (6 bases). Looked up from germline, CDR1 is MNHEY and CDR2 is SVGEGT. There are 13 residues in the CDR3. V lost 5 bases to trimming and J lost 5 bases, with 9 bases between them. In nucleotides, the CDR3 is TGTGCCAGCAGTCCGACAGGCAATGAAAAACTGTTTTTT. This codes for CASSPTGNEKLFF.

The J gene is TRBJ1-6, the V gene TRBV19, with D perhaps TRBD1 (5 bases). The CDR3 is 16 amino acids. Germline loops: CDR1 LNHDA, CDR2 SQIVND (reference sequence). The V and J ends lost 5 bases and 7 bases respectively, with 18 bases between them. The CDR3, as DNA: TGTGCCAGTAGTCCCGGCCCGGGGGGGAGCAATTCACCCCTCCACTTT. It translates to CASSPGPGGSNSPLHF. The whole variable domain, filled in from reference TRBV19 and TRBJ1-6, reads DGGITQSPKYLFRKEGQNVTLSCEQNLNHDAMYWYRQDPGQGLRLIYYSQIVNDFQKGDIAEGYSVSREKKESFPLTVTSAQKNPTAFYLCASSPGPGGSNSPLHFGNGTRLTVT.

The chain combines TRBV10-2 with TRBJ1-1, with 8 bases lining up with TRBD1. Germline CDR1 is WSHSY and CDR2 is SAAADI. V lost 6 bases, J lost 4 bases, and 4 bases stayed unmatched. CDR3 size: 13 residues. The CDR3 here is CASRGTGVTEAFF. Written as DNA, the CDR3 is TGCGCCAGCAGAGGGACAGGCGTCACTGAAGCTTTCTTT.

This chain uses TRBV2 with TRBJ2-3, with 12 nucleotides matching TRBD2. CDR1 and CDR2 from the germline V gene are SNHLY and FYNNEI. The CDR3 runs 16 residues. Unmatched junction bases numbered 2, after V lost 4 bases and J lost 0 bases. The CDR3 DNA reads TGTGCCAGCAGTGGGACTAGCGGGACGAGCACAGATACGCAGTATTTT. Translation gives CASSGTSGTSTDTQYF.

The genes are TRBV7-8 and TRBJ2-7, with TRBD1 as a possible D gene (6 bases). The CDR3 consists of 13 residues. From germline, CDR1 is SGHVS and CDR2 FQNEAQ. Trimming shortened V by 5 bases and J by 5 bases, and 13 bases separated the two germline ends. CDR3 nucleotides: TGTGCCAGCAGCATGGGCAGGGGTAACGAGCAGTACTTC. Its translation: CASSMGRGNEQYF.

The genes are TRBV12-5 and TRBJ2-7; TRBD1 aligns across 9 bases. CDR1 is LGHNT and CDR2 is FRNRAP in the germline V gene. The CDR3 has 13 amino acids. V was pared by 9 bases and J by 6 bases, with 9 bases of the junction left unmatched. The CDR3 protein is CARCRDRECEQYF. In nucleotides, the CDR3 is TGTGCTAGATGCCGGGACAGGGAATGCGAGCAGTACTTC. The complete variable domain, with remaining parts taken from reference TRBV12-5 and TRBJ2-7, reads DARVTQTPRHKVTEMGQEVTMRCQPILGHNTVFWYRQTMMQGLELLAYFRNRAPLDDSGMPKDRFSAEMPDATLATLKIQPSEPRDSAVYFCARCRDRECEQYFGPGTRLTVT.

The chain recombines TRBV6-2 or TRBV6-3 with TRBJ2-7; D remains ambiguous. The CDR3 loop spans 12 amino acids. Deletions cut 6 bases from V and 5 bases from J, with 11 bases between. CDR1 MNHEY and CDR2 SVGEGT come from the germline V gene. CDR3 coding DNA: TGTGCCAGCAGCGAGGTCTGGGACGAGCAGTACTTC. This translates into CASSEVWDEQYF.

The sample holds one count of this clone. J is TRBJ1-1 and V is TRBV9, with D hard to call. This CDR3 is 13 amino acids long. Germline V gene sequence: CDR1 SGDLS, CDR2 YYNGEE. V shed 3 bases and J shed 4 bases, with 10 bases lying between them. The CDR3 spells CASSALTGTEAFF. The DNA of the CDR3 is TGTGCCAGCAGCGCCTTAACGGGCACTGAAGCTTTCTTT.

This clone has a single count. The chain recombines TRBV5-5 with TRBJ1-1; possibly TRBD1 for D (5 bases). V gave up 3 bases and J gave up 10 bases, with 13 bases separating them. CDR1 and CDR2 from the germline V gene are SGHKS and YYEKEE (reference sequence). The CDR3 loop spans 12 amino acids. CDR3 amino acids: CASSWAGQGAFF. The CDR3 region has the DNA TGTGCCAGCAGCTGGGCCGGACAAGGAGCTTTCTTT.

V gene TRBV29-1 combines with J gene TRBJ2-6, with 8 bases that match TRBD1. V shed 3 bases and J 2 bases; nucleotides not matched to a gene: 3. The V gene's germline CDR1 is SQVTM and CDR2 ANQGSEA. The CDR3 spans 15 residues. The CDR3 region has the DNA TGCAGCGTTGACGAGACAGGGGCTGGGGCCAACGTCCTGACTTTC. As protein: CSVDETGAGANVLTF.

The CDR3 DNA is TGTGCCAGCTCACCACCGAGGACAGAGAACACTGAAGCTTTCTTT. Its protein product is CASSPPRTENTEAFF. The V call is TRBV18, the J call TRBJ1-1, with D possibly being TRBD1 (6 bases). This CDR3 region has 15 residues. Trimming pared 0 bases from V and 1 base from J, leaving 9 bases between. Germline V gene data show CDR1 as KGHSH and CDR2 as LQKENI.

This sequence joins TRBV5-5 and TRBJ1-2; D perhaps matches TRBD1 (5 bases). The CDR3 spans 14 residues. The germline V gene has CDR1 SGHKS and CDR2 YYEKEE (reference sequence). Trimming left V 0 bases short and J 2 bases short, with 8 bases between. CDR3 coding DNA: TGTGCCAGCAGCTTGGGCCGGGGGAACTATGGCTACACCTTC. It yields the protein CASSLGRGNYGYTF.

This clone was counted a single time. V gene TRBV9 combines with J gene TRBJ1-3, with 7 nucleotides matching TRBD1. This CDR3 comprises 14 residues. CDR1 and CDR2 (germline): SGDLS, YYNGEE. V lost 3 bases, J lost 3 bases, and 3 bases stayed unmatched. This chain's CDR3 is CASSAGTDGNTIYF. The CDR3 coding sequence is TGTGCCAGCAGCGCCGGGACAGATGGAAACACCATATATTTT.

This rearrangement joins TRBV6-5 to TRBJ1-1, with D tentatively TRBD1 (6 bases). CDR3 size: 16 residues. V lost 4 bases and J lost 1, with 16 bases in between. Germline CDR1 and CDR2: MNHEY and SVGAGI. The CDR3 nucleotides are TGTGCCAGCAGTTCCTCATACACAGGGCAGAACACTGAAGCTTTCTTT. This translates into CASSSSYTGQNTEAFF.

The chain links TRBV2 to TRBJ2-1, with D perhaps TRBD2 (5 bases). The germline gives CDR1 SNHLY, CDR2 FYNNEI. V lost 4 bases and J 3 bases, leaving 10 bases between the germline ends. The CDR3 extends over 14 amino acids. The CDR3 region is CASSVLGGYNEQFF. The CDR3 DNA is TGTGCCAGCAGTGTACTAGGAGGCTACAATGAGCAGTTCTTC.

The chain uses TRBV3-1 (or the pseudogene TRBV3-2) and TRBJ1-1, with 9 bases fitting TRBD1. The CDR3 has 18 amino acids. With 2 bases clipped from V and 4 bases from J, the junction kept 14 bases outside the gene matches. The germline V gene has CDR1 LGHDT and CDR2 YNNKEL (reference sequence). This CDR3 is CASSQQGGQGKLGTEAFF. The CDR3 nucleotides are TGTGCCAGCAGCCAACAGGGGGGACAGGGAAAACTCGGCACTGAAGCTTTCTTT.

The rearrangement uses TRBV14 and TRBJ1-6; TRBD1 matches 9 bases. The junction had 5 bases not matched to a gene; V was cut back by 0 bases and J by 14 bases. The V gene's germline CDR1 is SGHDN and CDR2 FVKESK. The CDR3 is 14 residues long. The CDR3 sequence: CASSQDTGGLALHF. As DNA, the CDR3 is TGTGCCAGCAGCCAAGATACAGGGGGCTTAGCCCTCCACTTT.

The chain combines TRBV18 with TRBJ2-3, with 9 bases identical to TRBD1. Germline V lookup: CDR1 KGHSH, CDR2 LQKENI. The V and J ends lost 3 bases and 3 bases, in that order; junction bases with no gene match: 4. This CDR3 has 15 amino acids. The CDR3 region is CASSPRGTGTDTQYF. CDR3 DNA sequence: TGTGCCAGCTCACCCCGGGGGACAGGGACAGATACGCAGTATTTT.

This clone has just one count. The V gene is TRBV5-4, the J gene TRBJ1-2, with D tentatively TRBD1 (5 bases). Germline CDR1 reads SGHNT; CDR2 reads YYREEE (reference sequence). This CDR3 has 15 amino acids. Trimming left V 0 bases short and J 7 bases short, with 16 bases between. As DNA, the CDR3 is TGTGCCAGCAGCTTGGTGGCAGGGAGGGATCTTGGCTACACCTTC. Protein sequence: CASSLVAGRDLGYTF.

As regards this clone: An end of the junction does not agree with germline; a read error may underlie this. The chain is built from TRBV7-7 and TRBJ1-1; TRBD1 is a possible D gene (5 bases). This CDR3 region has 13 residues. Per germline, CDR1 SSHAT and CDR2 FNYEAQ (reference sequence). CDR3 sequence: CASSEGVNTEAFF. CDR3 nucleotides: TGTGCTAGCAGCGAAGGGGTGAACACTGAAGCTTTCTTT.

The chain combines TRBV7-2 with TRBJ2-2, with D perhaps TRBD2 (5 bases). CDR3 length: 16 residues. V shed 4 bases and J shed 0 bases, with 12 bases lying between them. CDR1 and CDR2 (germline): SGHTA, FQGNSA. The CDR3 sequence: CASSSQAGANTGELFF. CDR3 nucleotide sequence: TGTGCCAGCAGCTCCCAGGCCGGGGCGAACACCGGGGAGCTGTTTTTT.

DNA for the CDR3: TGTGCCAGCAGCGTAGATACCAGGGGTGGGGATAATTCACCCCTCCACTTT. Translated: CASSVDTRGGDNSPLHF. V usage is TRBV9 and J usage is TRBJ1-6; possibly TRBD1 for D (6 bases). Germline-derived CDR1 and CDR2 are SGDLS and YYNGEE. With 0 bases removed from V and 5 bases from J, the gap between germline ends came to 15 bases. This CDR3 is 17 amino acids long.